These T cell receptor beta chains were read from a single sample in a study of read filtering for tumor transcriptome and immune sequencing. TCRdb fed the reads into MiXCR, producing one record per CDR3 protein. The sample lists 100,000 to 150,000 distinct CDR3 sequences; over 10% were seen once. Sequencing was carried out using a population of CD138-negative cells sorted from bone marrow. All receptors derive from a donor at least 40 years old with multiple myeloma. Both conserved end residues are part of each CDR3. A D gene is named only where the DNA matches it firmly. Not all rows give a size; the values are once, few, many and, for expanded clones, a class.

DNA | CDR3 | J | D | V | size
TGCTCCAGCAGTTTCCGACAAGAGTACACCGGGGAGCTGTTTTTT | CSSSFRQEYTGELFF | TRBJ2-2 | . | TRBV27 | .
TGCGCCAGCAGCCAAGATTTGGACAGGACCGGGGAGCTGTTTTTT | CASSQDLDRTGELFF | TRBJ2-2 | TRBD1 | TRBV4-3 | .
TGTGCCAGCAGTTTCGGACTAGCGGACTACAATGAGCAGTTCTTC | CASSFGLADYNEQFF | TRBJ2-1 | TRBD2 | TRBV6-6 | many
TGCAGCATCTTAGCGGGAGTGAATGAGCAGTTCTTC | CSILAGVNEQFF | TRBJ2-1 | TRBD2 | TRBV20-1 | many
TGTGCCAGCAGCCCGGAGCGGGACTTAGCCAAAAACATTCAGTACTTC | CASSPERDLAKNIQYF | TRBJ2-4 | TRBD2 | TRBV7-9 | many
TGTGCCAGCAGCCGGTTTGGGGCTTACGAGCAGTACTTC | CASSRFGAYEQYF | TRBJ2-7 | . | TRBV3-1 | many
TGCAGCGTTGGGGCCGCAGGGGCAGAGACCCAGTACTTC | CSVGAAGAETQYF | TRBJ2-5 | . | TRBV29-1 | many
TGTGCCAGCAGCTCAAACAGGGTGCCCCTCTCTGGGGCCAACGTCCTGACTTTC | CASSSNRVPLSGANVLTF | TRBJ2-6 | . | TRBV11-1 | many
TGTGCCAGCAGCTTAACTTCGGGGGCCAACGTCCTGACTTTC | CASSLTSGANVLTF | TRBJ2-6 | . | TRBV7-3 | many
TGTGCCAGCTCAGGGGGCGAGACCCAGTACTTC | CASSGGETQYF | TRBJ2-5 | TRBD1 | TRBV12-3/TRBV12-4 | many
TGTGCCAGCTCACCACAAGGCGGCGGATACTACGAGCAGTACTTC | CASSPQGGGYYEQYF | TRBJ2-7 | . | TRBV18 | many
TGCGCCAGCAGCGAAGCAAGAAAAGGGGGTAGCGGGAGGATGGCAGATACGCAGTATTTT | CASSEARKGGSGRMADTQYF | TRBJ2-3 | TRBD2 | TRBV4-3 | many
TGTGCCAGCAGCCGGCCGGGACTAGCGGGAGGTAATGAGCAGTTCTTC | CASSRPGLAGGNEQFF | TRBJ2-1 | TRBD2 | TRBV6-5 | many
TGCAGTGCTAGAGATCCGGCGGGGACTAGCGGGAGTAGACACGAGCAGTACTTC | CSARDPAGTSGSRHEQYF | TRBJ2-7 | TRBD2 | TRBV20-1 | few
TGTGCCAGCAGCCAAGTAAAGGGGAACACTGAAGCTTTCTTT | CASSQVKGNTEAFF | TRBJ1-1 | . | TRBV3-1 | many
TGTGCCAGCAGTTTCCTAGCGGGAGACCTTTTTAATGAGCAGTTCTTC | CASSFLAGDLFNEQFF | TRBJ2-1 | TRBD2 | TRBV6-2/TRBV6-3 | few
TGTGCCAGTACCCAGGTGGGGGTTCCGCCCGGGGAGCTGTTTTTT | CASTQVGVPPGELFF | TRBJ2-2 | . | TRBV19 | many
TGTGCCAGCAGTTTTGGTAGCCCTGAGTACAATGAGCAGTTCTTC | CASSFGSPEYNEQFF | TRBJ2-1 | . | TRBV5-4 | many
TGCAGCGTTCAAACCCCCGGGGCTCAGCCCCAGCATTTT | CSVQTPGAQPQHF | TRBJ1-5 | . | TRBV29-1 | many
TGTGCCAGCAGCGATTCAGGGGGCTTTTATGAAAAACTGTTTTTT | CASSDSGGFYEKLFF | TRBJ1-4 | TRBD1 | TRBV12-3/TRBV12-4 | many
TGTGCCAGCAGCGTCATTGACGGCCTTAATGAAAAACTGTTTTTT | CASSVIDGLNEKLFF | TRBJ1-4 | . | TRBV9 | many
TGTGCCAGCAGTTCCCGGGACTACCCTAACAATGAGCAGTTCTTC | CASSSRDYPNNEQFF | TRBJ2-1 | TRBD2 | TRBV6-8 | many
TGTGCCAGCAGTCTCGGCGCCGGGAACTACGAGCAGTACTTC | CASSLGAGNYEQYF | TRBJ2-7 | . | TRBV27 | many
TGTGCCAGCAGCCAGCTAGGGGAAAACTATGGCTACACCTTC | CASSQLGENYGYTF | TRBJ1-2 | . | TRBV11-2 | many
TGCGCCAGCAGCTTGGCCCCGTACAATGAGCAGTTCTTC | CASSLAPYNEQFF | TRBJ2-1 | . | TRBV5-1 | many
TGTGCCAGCAGCCGTAGGACAGGGGAGGCCTATGGCTACACCTTC | CASSRRTGEAYGYTF | TRBJ1-2 | TRBD1 | TRBV14 | many
TGTGCCACCAGCACGGACGGCGGGACCTACAATGAGCAGTTCTTC | CATSTDGGTYNEQFF | TRBJ2-1 | . | TRBV15 | many
TGCAGCGTCAGACCAGCGGGAGGAGTTTACAATGAGCAGTTCTTC | CSVRPAGGVYNEQFF | TRBJ2-1 | TRBD2 | TRBV29-1 | many
TGTGCCAGCAGCCAAGATCTTGGGACAGGGTTGGTTAGGCAGTACTTC | CASSQDLGTGLVRQYF | TRBJ2-7 | TRBD1 | TRBV4-2 | .
TGTGCCAGCAGCTTAAACCCCCTGAACACAGATACGCAGTATTTT | CASSLNPLNTDTQYF | TRBJ2-3 | . | TRBV7-2 | many
TGTGCTAGTGGTTCCGGGGGCTACAATCAGCCCCAGCATTTT | CASGSGGYNQPQHF | TRBJ1-5 | . | TRBV12-5 | many
TGCGCCAGCAGCTTCGAGCGCAGGGGCGATGAGCAGTTCTTC | CASSFERRGDEQFF | TRBJ2-1 | . | TRBV5-1 | many
TGTGCCAGCAGTTTGATCCTAGCCCGAAGCGGCAATGAGCAGTTCTTC | CASSLILARSGNEQFF | TRBJ2-1 | . | TRBV12-3/TRBV12-4 | few
TGTGCCAGCAGCCTCACCAGGGATGATTCACCCCTCCACTTT | CASSLTRDDSPLHF | TRBJ1-6 | . | TRBV7-9 | .
TGTGCCAGCAGGCTGGGGCTCCACACTGAAGCTTTCTTT | CASRLGLHTEAFF | TRBJ1-1 | . | TRBV6-1 | many
TGTGCCAGCAGCCTTGGGGGCGTAGTGACCCAGTACTTC | CASSLGGVVTQYF | TRBJ2-5 | . | TRBV3-1 | .
TGTGCCAGCAGCCCTGTGGTTGTGGGTGCTTTCTTT | CASSPVVVGAFF | TRBJ1-1 | . | TRBV7-9 | many
TGCGCCAGCAGCCGGGAACTGGACAGCTATGGCTACACCTTC | CASSRELDSYGYTF | TRBJ1-2 | . | TRBV4-3 | medium-sized
TGCAGTGCTAGACCGCTAGCGGGAGTAGGCAATGAGCAGTTCTTC | CSARPLAGVGNEQFF | TRBJ2-1 | TRBD2 | TRBV20-1 | many
TGTGCCAGCAGCTTGCGGGAGGGCTCAGATACGCAGTATTTT | CASSLREGSDTQYF | TRBJ2-3 | TRBD2 | TRBV7-3 | many
TGCAGTGCTAGAGAGGTGGGGTGGGGCTACAATGAGCAGTTCTTC | CSAREVGWGYNEQFF | TRBJ2-1 | . | TRBV20-1 | many
TGTGCCAGCAGTTTGAAGGTAAACGAGCAGTACTTC | CASSLKVNEQYF | TRBJ2-7 | . | TRBV12-3/TRBV12-4 | .
TGTGCCACCAGTGATCGGGGGGAAGAATCCTATGGCTACACCTTC | CATSDRGEESYGYTF | TRBJ1-2 | . | TRBV24-1 | few
TGTGCCAGCAGCTTATTGCTTTCTGCGGGAACCTACAATGAGCAGTTCTTC | CASSLLLSAGTYNEQFF | TRBJ2-1 | . | TRBV7-8 | many
TGTGCCTGGAGTCGACTAGAGGGGAGTAGCACAGATACGCAGTATTTT | CAWSRLEGSSTDTQYF | TRBJ2-3 | . | TRBV30 | many
TGCGCCAGCAGCTTGAATGAATTGGGGGAAAAAGCTTTCTTT | CASSLNELGEKAFF | TRBJ1-1 | . | TRBV5-1 | many
TGTGCCAGTAGTATAGAGATGGGGCCCCAGCATTTT | CASSIEMGPQHF | TRBJ1-5 | . | TRBV19 | few